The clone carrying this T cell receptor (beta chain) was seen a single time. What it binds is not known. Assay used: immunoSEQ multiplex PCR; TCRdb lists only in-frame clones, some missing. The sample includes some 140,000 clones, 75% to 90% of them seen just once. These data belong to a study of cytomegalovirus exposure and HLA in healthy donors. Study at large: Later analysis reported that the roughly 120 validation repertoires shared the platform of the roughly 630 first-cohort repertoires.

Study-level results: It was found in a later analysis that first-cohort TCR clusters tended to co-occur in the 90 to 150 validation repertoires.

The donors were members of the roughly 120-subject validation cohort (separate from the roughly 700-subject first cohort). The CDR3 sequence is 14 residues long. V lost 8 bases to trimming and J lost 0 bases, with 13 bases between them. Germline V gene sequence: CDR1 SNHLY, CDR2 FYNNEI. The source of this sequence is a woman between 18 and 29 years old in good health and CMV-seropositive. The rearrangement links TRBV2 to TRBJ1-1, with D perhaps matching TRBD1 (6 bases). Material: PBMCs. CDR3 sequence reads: CASASDRLNTEAFF. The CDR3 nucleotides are TGTGCCAGCGCGTCGGACAGACTGAACACTGAAGCTTTCTTT.